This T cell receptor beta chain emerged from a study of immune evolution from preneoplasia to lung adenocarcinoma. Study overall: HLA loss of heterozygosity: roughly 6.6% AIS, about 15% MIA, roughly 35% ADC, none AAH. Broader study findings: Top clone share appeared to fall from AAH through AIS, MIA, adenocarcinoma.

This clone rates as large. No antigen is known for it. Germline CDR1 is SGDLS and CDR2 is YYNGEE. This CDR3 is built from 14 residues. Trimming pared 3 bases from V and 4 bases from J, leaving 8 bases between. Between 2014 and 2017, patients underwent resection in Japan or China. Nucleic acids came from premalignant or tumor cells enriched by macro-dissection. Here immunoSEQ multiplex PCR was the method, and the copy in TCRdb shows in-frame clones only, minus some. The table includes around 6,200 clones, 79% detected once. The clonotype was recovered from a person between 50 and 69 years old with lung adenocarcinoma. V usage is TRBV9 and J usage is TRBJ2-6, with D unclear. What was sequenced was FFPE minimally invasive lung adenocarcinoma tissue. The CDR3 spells CASSAMVGANVLTF. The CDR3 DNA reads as TGTGCCAGCAGCGCTATGGTAGGGGCCAACGTCCTGACTTTC.